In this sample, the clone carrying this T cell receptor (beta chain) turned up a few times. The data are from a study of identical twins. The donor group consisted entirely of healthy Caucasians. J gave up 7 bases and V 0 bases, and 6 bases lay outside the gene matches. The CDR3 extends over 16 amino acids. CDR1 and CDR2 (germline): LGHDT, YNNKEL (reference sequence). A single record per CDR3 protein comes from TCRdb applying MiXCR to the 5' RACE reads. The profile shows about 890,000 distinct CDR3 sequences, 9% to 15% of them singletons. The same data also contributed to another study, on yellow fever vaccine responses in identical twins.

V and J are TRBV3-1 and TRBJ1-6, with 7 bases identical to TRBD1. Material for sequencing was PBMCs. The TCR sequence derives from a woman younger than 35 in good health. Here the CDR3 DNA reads TGTGCCAGCAGCCAAGACTGGGACAGTTGGAATTCACCCCTCCACTTT. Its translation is CASSQDWDSWNSPLHF.